One sample yielded the 21 T cell receptor beta chains listed below, sequenced in a study of blood T cell repertoires in COVID-19. Method: immunoSEQ multiplex PCR; TCRdb's copy keeps in-frame clones and lacks some. Among 200,000 to 250,000 clones, 85% to 90% were seen once, and the ten largest hold more than 8.5%. The sequencing input was peripheral blood. Receptors were obtained from a woman between 45 and 65 years old with COVID-19, enrolled during active disease.

The chain links TRBV19 to TRBJ1-2, with D possibly being TRBD1 (5 bases). V was clipped by 4 bases and J by 8 bases, with 14 bases between them. Germline V lookup: CDR1 LNHDA, CDR2 SQIVND (reference sequence). The CDR3 totals 13 residues. The CDR3 DNA reads as TGTGCCAGTAGTAAAACCTCCAGGGTCGGCTACACCTTC. Protein: CASSKTSRVGYTF.

The chain couples TRBV19 to TRBJ1-1; D is unresolved. Trimming took 3 bases from V and 5 from J, leaving 10 bases between them. CDR1 and CDR2 (germline): LNHDA, SQIVND (reference sequence). CDR3 length equals 13 residues. In DNA form, the CDR3 reads TGTGCCAGTAGTATGCGTCCGGGGACTGAAGCTTTCTTT. It encodes CASSMRPGTEAFF.

The chain recombines TRBV7-3 with TRBJ1-5, with D possibly being TRBD1 (6 bases). The germline CDR1 and CDR2 sequences are SGHTA and FQGTGA. This CDR3 has 14 residues. V was clipped by 6 bases and J by 3 bases, with 12 bases between them. CDR3 region: CASSLGGDNQPQHF. The CDR3 DNA reads as TGTGCCAGCAGTCTAGGGGGGGACAATCAGCCCCAGCATTTT.

The rearrangement links TRBV19 to TRBJ1-6, with a weak D call TRBD1 (5 bases). Germline V gives CDR1 LNHDA, CDR2 SQIVND (reference sequence). The CDR3 length is 13 residues. The germline V and J ends were trimmed by 4 bases and 4 bases, with 5 bases remaining between them. CDR3 region: CASSTGYNSPLHF. In DNA, the CDR3 is TGTGCCAGTAGTACAGGGTATAATTCACCCCTCCACTTT. Complete variable domain (other parts from reference TRBV19 and TRBJ1-6): DGGITQSPKYLFRKEGQNVTLSCEQNLNHDAMYWYRQDPGQGLRLIYYSQIVNDFQKGDIAEGYSVSREKKESFPLTVTSAQKNPTAFYLCASSTGYNSPLHFGNGTRLTVT.

The V and J genes are TRBV6-2 or TRBV6-3 and TRBJ2-7; perhaps TRBD1 as D (6 bases). V was shortened by 2 bases and J by 4 bases, with 18 bases between the two germline ends. The CDR3 covers 16 residues. Germline V lookup: CDR1 MNHEY, CDR2 SVGEGT. The CDR3 reads CASSYNPVRGRYEQYF. The CDR3 DNA is TGTGCCAGCAGTTACAACCCCGTCAGGGGAAGGTACGAGCAGTACTTC.

The chain is built from TRBV9 and TRBJ1-2, with D possibly being TRBD1 (6 bases). Germline V gene lookup returns CDR1 SGDLS and CDR2 YYNGEE. CDR3 length equals 13 residues. V lost 4 bases, J lost 2 bases, and 9 bases lay in between. Written as DNA, the CDR3 is TGTGCCAGCAGCCCAGGACAGAACTATGGCTACACCTTC. Its protein product is CASSPGQNYGYTF.

The V and J genes are TRBV6-5 and TRBJ1-6; D is undetermined. The CDR3 consists of 14 residues. Germline CDR1 and CDR2: MNHEY and SVGAGI. Trimming removed 4 bases from V and 9 bases from J, with 13 bases in between. Here the CDR3 reads CASSFGEKFSPLHF. In nucleotides, the CDR3 is TGTGCCAGCAGTTTCGGAGAAAAGTTTTCACCCCTCCACTTT.

The CDR3 coding sequence is TGTGCCAGCAGTCTGGGGGGGCGGGTCGGCGGAAACACCATATATTTT. Protein sequence: CASSLGGRVGGNTIYF. The V and J genes are TRBV27 and TRBJ1-3; D possibly corresponds to TRBD1 (6 bases). V lost 5 bases, J lost 4 bases, and 18 bases lay in between. Looked up from germline, CDR1 is MNHEY and CDR2 is SMNVEV (reference sequence). The CDR3 loop spans 16 amino acids.

V and J are TRBV7-7 and TRBJ2-3, with TRBD2 as a possible D gene (6 bases). Germline assignment: CDR1 SSHAT and CDR2 FNYEAQ (reference sequence). The CDR3 is 14 residues long. The V gene lost 5 bases and the J gene lost 0 bases, with 9 bases spanning the gap. The CDR3 region has the DNA TGTGCCAGCAGCCGGGACTCTAGCACAGATACGCAGTATTTT. It translates to CASSRDSSTDTQYF.

The sample holds one count of this clone. V and J are TRBV29-1 and TRBJ1-1, with D hard to call. Trimming removed 7 bases at V and 5 bases at J, with 17 bases between. Germline V gene data show CDR1 as SQVTM and CDR2 as ANQGSEA. This CDR3 contains 13 residues. This CDR3 is CSGNNGYGTEAFF. The CDR3 bases are TGCAGCGGGAATAATGGGTACGGGACTGAAGCTTTCTTT.

The CDR3 DNA reads as TGTGCCAGCTCACTCGACCGGACAGACTATGGCTACACCTTC. This sequence encodes CASSLDRTDYGYTF. This chain joins TRBV18 and TRBJ1-2; D possibly corresponds to TRBD1 (6 bases). The CDR3 contains 14 residues. Trimming cost V 4 bases and J 3 bases, with 12 bases left between them. Germline V gene data show CDR1 as KGHSH and CDR2 as LQKENI.

The rearrangement links TRBV21-1 to TRBJ1-1; the D call TRBD1 from the table was never checked on the DNA. TRBV21-1 is given as a pseudogene. The CDR3 loop spans 16 amino acids. The CDR3 protein is CASSKEGDRLNTEAFF. In DNA form, the CDR3 reads TGTGCCAGCAGCAAGGAAGGGGACAGGCTGAACACTGAAGCTTTCTTT.

This clone showed up just a few times. The V gene is TRBV28, the J gene TRBJ1-2; D is unclear. Trimming removed 5 bases from V and 1 base from J, with 5 bases in between. Germline lookup yields CDR1 MDHEN and CDR2 SYDVKM. This CDR3 is 12 amino acids long. The CDR3 DNA is TGTGCCAGCAGTATCCTTAACTATGGCTACACCTTC. It yields the protein CASSILNYGYTF.

The V and J genes are TRBV6-1 and TRBJ2-2; D is perhaps TRBD2 (6 bases). Trimming removed 3 bases at V and 4 bases at J, with 12 bases between. This CDR3 region has 15 residues. CDR1 is MNHNS, CDR2 SASEGT, per germline. CDR3 sequence reads: CASSEAGFFTGELFF. As DNA, the CDR3 is TGTGCCAGCAGTGAGGCGGGATTTTTCACCGGGGAGCTGTTTTTT.

The rearrangement joins TRBV2 to TRBJ2-7; 9 bases agree with TRBD1. CDR3 length: 13 amino acids. The V and J ends lost 6 bases and 2 bases, in that order; junction bases with no gene match: 2. Germline V gives CDR1 SNHLY, CDR2 FYNNEI. The CDR3 DNA is TGTGCCAGCAGGGGACAGGGTCCCTACGAGCAGTACGTC. Encoded protein: CASRGQGPYEQYV.

The chain uses TRBV12-3 or TRBV12-4 and TRBJ1-6; maybe TRBD1 (6 bases). CDR3 length: 13 residues. V gave up 6 bases and J gave up 8 bases, with 11 bases separating them. CDR3 amino acids: CASRTGSYSPLHF. The CDR3 nucleotides read TGTGCCAGCAGGACAGGAAGTTATTCACCCCTCCACTTT.

V is TRBV7-2 and J is TRBJ2-5; 7 positions agree with TRBD1. With V trimmed by 6 bases and J by 0 bases, 7 bases remained unmatched. The germline gives CDR1 SGHTA, CDR2 FQGNSA. This CDR3 is built from 15 residues. The CDR3, as DNA: TGTGCCAGCAGATCAAAACAGGGGTACCAAGAGACCCAGTACTTC. It yields the protein CASRSKQGYQETQYF.

V gene TRBV12-5 combines with J gene TRBJ2-2; 11 nucleotides align to TRBD1. The V gene end was trimmed by 4 bases and the J gene end by 6 bases; junction bases not matched to a gene: 1. Germline CDR1 and CDR2: LGHNT and FRNRAP. The CDR3 runs to 14 residues. The CDR3 coding sequence is TGTGCTAGTGGTTGGGGACAGGGGGCCGGGGAGCTGTTTTTT. Translated: CASGWGQGAGELFF.

This chain connects TRBV5-1 to TRBJ2-3, with D perhaps TRBD1 (6 bases). CDR1 is SGHRS and CDR2 is YFSETQ in the germline V gene. The V gene lost 5 bases and the J gene lost 2 bases, with 12 bases spanning the gap. The CDR3 consists of 14 residues. The CDR3 bases are TGCGCCAGCAGACTCGGACAGACCACAGATACGCAGTATTTT. Protein: CASRLGQTTDTQYF.

The gene calls are TRBV15 and TRBJ2-5, with D tentatively TRBD2 (6 bases). With 5 bases removed from V and 2 bases from J, the gap between germline ends came to 18 bases. CDR1 is LNHNV and CDR2 is YYDKDF in the germline V gene (reference sequence). CDR3 length equals 16 residues. Written as DNA, the CDR3 is TGTGCCACCAGCCTTGGGGATAGAGGAGGGCAAGAGACCCAGTACTTC. It codes for CATSLGDRGGQETQYF.

This chain links TRBV19 with TRBJ1-2, with 9 bases fitting TRBD1. CDR1 and CDR2 (germline): LNHDA, SQIVND (reference sequence). The CDR3 extends over 18 amino acids. Trimming at V came to 6 bases and at J to 4 bases, leaving 18 bases not matched to a gene. The CDR3 protein is CASRHYRDRELPVYGYTF. In nucleotides, the CDR3 is TGTGCCAGTAGACATTATCGGGACAGGGAGCTCCCAGTCTATGGCTACACCTTC.